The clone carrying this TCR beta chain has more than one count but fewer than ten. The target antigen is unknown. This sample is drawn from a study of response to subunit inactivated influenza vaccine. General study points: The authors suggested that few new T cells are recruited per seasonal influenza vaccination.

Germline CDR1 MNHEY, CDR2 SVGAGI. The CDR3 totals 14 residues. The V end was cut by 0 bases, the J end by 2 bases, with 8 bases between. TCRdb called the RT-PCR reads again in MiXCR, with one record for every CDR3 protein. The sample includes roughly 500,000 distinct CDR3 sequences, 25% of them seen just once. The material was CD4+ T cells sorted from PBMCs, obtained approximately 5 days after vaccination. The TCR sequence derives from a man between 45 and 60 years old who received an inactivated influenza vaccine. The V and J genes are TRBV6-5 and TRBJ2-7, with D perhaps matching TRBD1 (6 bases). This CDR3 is CASSYSQGTYEQYF. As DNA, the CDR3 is TGTGCCAGCAGTTACTCACAGGGAACCTACGAGCAGTACTTC.